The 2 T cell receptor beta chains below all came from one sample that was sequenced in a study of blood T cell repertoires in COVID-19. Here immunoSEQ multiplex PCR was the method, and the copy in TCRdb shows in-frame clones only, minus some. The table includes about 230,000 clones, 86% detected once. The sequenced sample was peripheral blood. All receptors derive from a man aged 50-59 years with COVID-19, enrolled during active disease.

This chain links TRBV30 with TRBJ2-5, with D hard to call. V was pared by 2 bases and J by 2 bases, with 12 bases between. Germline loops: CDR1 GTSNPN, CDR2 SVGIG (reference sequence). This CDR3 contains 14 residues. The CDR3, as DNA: TGTGCCTGGAGTTCCCTGGGCTCACAAGAGACCCAGTACTTC. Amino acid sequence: CAWSSLGSQETQYF.

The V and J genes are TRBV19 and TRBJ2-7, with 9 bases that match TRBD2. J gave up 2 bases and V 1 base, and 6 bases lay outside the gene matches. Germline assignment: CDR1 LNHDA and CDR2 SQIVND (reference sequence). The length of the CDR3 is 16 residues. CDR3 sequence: CASSIVLVAGAYEQYF. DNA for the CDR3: TGTGCCAGTAGTATAGTCCTAGTAGCGGGAGCCTACGAGCAGTACTTC.